These 5 T cell receptor beta chains were all obtained from the same sample, sequenced in a study of Graves' ophthalmopathy and Graves' hyperthyroidism. Amplification of the TCR beta CDR3 regions used RNA transcripts (as template). Investigators did first-round RT-PCR with HTBI primers, then second-round multiplex PCR. TCRdb re-called the multiplex PCR reads with MiXCR, one entry per CDR3 protein. Among roughly 480,000 distinct CDR3 sequences listed, around an eighth were seen once. The sequenced material came from blood. These TCRs come from a woman in her thirties with Graves' ophthalmopathy.

This clonotype was detected ten times or more. The chain has TRBV27 and TRBJ1-6; TRBD1 matches at 9 bases. Germline CDR1 and CDR2: MNHEY and SMNVEV (reference sequence). Germline trimming cut 2 bases from V and 9 bases from J; bases unmatched to any gene: 5. The CDR3 contains 15 residues. CDR3 nucleotide sequence: TGTGCCAGCAGTTTAAGGACAGGGGATTCTTCACCCCTCCACTTT. As protein: CASSLRTGDSSPLHF.

The table lists this clonotype with many counts. CDR3: CASSLLFPGTGPYEQYF. The DNA for the CDR3 is TGTGCCAGCAGTCTTTTATTCCCTGGGACAGGGCCCTACGAGCAGTACTTC. The chain combines TRBV28 with TRBJ2-7; TRBD1 matches 9 bases. The CDR3 sequence is 17 residues long. In germline, CDR1 is MDHEN, CDR2 SYDVKM. V lost 5 bases to trimming and J lost 2 bases; unmatched junction nucleotides: 13.

This clonotype occurred a few times. The chain has TRBV3-1 and TRBJ1-1; a possible D gene is TRBD1 (5 bases). Trimming shortened V by 4 bases and J by 11 bases, and 11 bases separated the two germline ends. The CDR3 contains 11 residues. Germline CDR1 reads LGHDT; CDR2 reads YNNKEL (reference sequence). Here the CDR3 DNA reads TGTGCCAGCAGCCGGTTAGGGGATGCTTTCTTT. Translated: CASSRLGDAFF.

This clonotype was observed many times. This rearrangement joins TRBV11-2 to TRBJ1-5; weak D call: TRBD1 (6 bases). This CDR3 is built from 18 residues. Trimming cost V 5 bases and J 5 bases, with 25 bases left between them. Germline V gene lookup returns CDR1 SGHAT and CDR2 FQNNGV. The CDR3 sequence is CASSPLNFTNRADQPQHF. The CDR3 DNA sequence: TGTGCCAGCAGCCCCCTCAATTTTACTAACAGGGCCGATCAGCCCCAGCATTTT.

This clonotype has ten or more counts. The chain employs TRBV6-1 and TRBJ1-6; possibly TRBD1 for D (5 bases). The length of the CDR3 is 15 residues. CDR1 MNHNS and CDR2 SASEGT come from the germline V gene. V lost 4 bases and J lost 0, with 7 bases in between. CDR3 sequence (DNA): TGTGCCAGCAGTGCAGACAGCTCCTATAATTCACCCCTCCACTTT. Translation gives CASSADSSYNSPLHF.